This T cell receptor beta chain was profiled in a study of response to subunit inactivated influenza vaccine. General study points: The study's authors posited that every seasonal influenza vaccination enlists few new T cells.

TCRdb independently ran MiXCR on the RT-PCR reads; one entry per CDR3 protein. The table has roughly 630,000 distinct CDR3 sequences, 14% seen once; the top ten hold approximately 7.6%. The CDR3 totals 14 residues. Germline assignment: CDR1 KGHSH and CDR2 LQKENI. Trimming took 2 bases from V and 4 from J, leaving 11 bases between them. This clonotype was counted only a few times. As yet, its antigen is unknown. The specimen comprised PBMCs from blood, sampled roughly 15 days before vaccination. This chain joins TRBV18 and TRBJ1-1, with a possible D match to TRBD1 (6 bases). This clonotype was sampled from a man aged 50-59 years who received an inactivated influenza vaccine. The CDR3 DNA is TGTGCCAGCTCACCATCATCAGGGGTCACTGAAGCTTTCTTT. Translated: CASSPSSGVTEAFF. Supplemented by reference TRBV18 and TRBJ1-1, the full variable domain reads NAGVMQNPRHLVRRRGQEARLRCSPMKGHSHVYWYRQLPEEGLKFMVYLQKENIIDESGMPKERFSAEFPKEGPSILRIQQVVRGDSAAYFCASSPSSGVTEAFFGQGTRLTVV.